The subject of this entry is one TCR beta chain. Its antigen is unidentified. This record comes from a study of PD-1 blockade in classical Hodgkin lymphoma. Study overall: Patients were infused with nivolumab 3 mg/kg every 2 weeks.

The time point denotes: cycle 4 day 1 (C4D1), after six to seven weeks of nivolumab. Each patient's relapse followed autologous stem cell transplantation, and brentuximab vedotin exposure varied. Reported best responses ranged across complete response, partial response or progressive disease. Findings of the study overall: Baseline diversity resembling that of newly diagnosed patients was seen in complete responders. There was a significant rise in CD4+ TCR diversity by C4D1, with no such rise for CD8+.

CDR3 size: 15 residues. Deletions cut 4 bases from V and 7 bases from J, with 17 bases between. CDR1 and CDR2 (germline): LGHNA, YSLEER. Sequencing was performed with immunoSEQ multiplex PCR; in TCRdb, only in-frame clones are kept and a portion is missing. The sample includes around 30,000 clones, approximately 65% of them seen just once. J is TRBJ1-5 and V is TRBV4-3; possibly TRBD1 for D (5 bases). The starting material was peripheral blood mononuclear cells (PBMCs), obtained before the fourth cycle of nivolumab. The sequence was collected from a human donor with classical Hodgkin lymphoma. The CDR3 loop reads CASSPNGQGGQPQHF. CDR3 nucleotide sequence: TGCGCCAGCAGCCCAAACGGCCAGGGCGGACAGCCCCAGCATTTT.